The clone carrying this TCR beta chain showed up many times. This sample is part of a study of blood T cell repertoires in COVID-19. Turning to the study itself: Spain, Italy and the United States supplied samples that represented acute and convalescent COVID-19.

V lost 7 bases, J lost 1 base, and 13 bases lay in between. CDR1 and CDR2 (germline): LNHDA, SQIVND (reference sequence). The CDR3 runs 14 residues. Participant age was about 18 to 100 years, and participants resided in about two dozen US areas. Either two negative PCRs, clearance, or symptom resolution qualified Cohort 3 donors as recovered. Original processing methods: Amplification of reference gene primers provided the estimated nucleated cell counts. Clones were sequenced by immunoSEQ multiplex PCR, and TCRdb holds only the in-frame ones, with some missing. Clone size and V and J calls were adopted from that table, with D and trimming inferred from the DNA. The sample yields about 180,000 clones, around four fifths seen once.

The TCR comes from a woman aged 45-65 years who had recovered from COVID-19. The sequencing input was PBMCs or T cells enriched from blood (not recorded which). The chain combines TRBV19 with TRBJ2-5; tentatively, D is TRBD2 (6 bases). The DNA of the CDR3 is TGTGCCAGTACGGGGCGGGGCTTCCAAGAGACCCAGTACTTC. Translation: CASTGRGFQETQYF. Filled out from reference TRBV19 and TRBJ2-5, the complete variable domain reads DGGITQSPKYLFRKEGQNVTLSCEQNLNHDAMYWYRQDPGQGLRLIYYSQIVNDFQKGDIAEGYSVSREKKESFPLTVTSAQKNPTAFYLCASTGRGFQETQYFGPGTRLLVL.